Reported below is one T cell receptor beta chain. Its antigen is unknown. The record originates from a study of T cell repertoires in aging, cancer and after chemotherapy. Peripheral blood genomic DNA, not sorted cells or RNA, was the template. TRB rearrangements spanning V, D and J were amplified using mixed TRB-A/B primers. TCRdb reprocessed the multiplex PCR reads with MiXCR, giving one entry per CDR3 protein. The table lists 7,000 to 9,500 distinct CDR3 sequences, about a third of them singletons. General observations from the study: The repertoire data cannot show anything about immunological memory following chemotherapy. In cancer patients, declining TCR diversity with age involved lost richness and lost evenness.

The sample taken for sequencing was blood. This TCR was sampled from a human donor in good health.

The CDR3 protein is CASSLSSGENTGELFF. CDR3 sequence (DNA): TGTGCCAGCAGTTTATCCTCGGGGGAGAACACCGGGGAGCTGTTTTTT. The rearrangement uses TRBV27 and TRBJ2-2, with TRBD2 as a possible D gene (6 bases). Germline V gives CDR1 MNHEY, CDR2 SMNVEV (reference sequence). The CDR3 contains 16 residues. The V end was cut by 0 bases, the J end by 1 base, with 9 bases between.